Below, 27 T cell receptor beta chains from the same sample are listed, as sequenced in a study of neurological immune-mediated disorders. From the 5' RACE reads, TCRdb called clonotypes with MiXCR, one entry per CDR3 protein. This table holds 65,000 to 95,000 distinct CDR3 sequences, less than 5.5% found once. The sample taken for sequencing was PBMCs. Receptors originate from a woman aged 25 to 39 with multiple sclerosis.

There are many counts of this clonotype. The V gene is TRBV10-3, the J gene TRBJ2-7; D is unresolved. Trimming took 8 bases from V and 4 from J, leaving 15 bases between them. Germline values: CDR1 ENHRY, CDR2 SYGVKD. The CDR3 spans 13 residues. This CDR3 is CAIAAAIGYEQYF. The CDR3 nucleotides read TGTGCCATCGCCGCAGCTATTGGGTACGAGCAGTACTTC.

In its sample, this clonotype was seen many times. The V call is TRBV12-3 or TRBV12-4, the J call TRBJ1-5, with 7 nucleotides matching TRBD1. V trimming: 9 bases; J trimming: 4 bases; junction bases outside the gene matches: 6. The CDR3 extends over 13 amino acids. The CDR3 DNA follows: TGTGCCAGTCAACAGGGGCCGAATCAGCCCCAGCATTTT. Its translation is CASQQGPNQPQHF.

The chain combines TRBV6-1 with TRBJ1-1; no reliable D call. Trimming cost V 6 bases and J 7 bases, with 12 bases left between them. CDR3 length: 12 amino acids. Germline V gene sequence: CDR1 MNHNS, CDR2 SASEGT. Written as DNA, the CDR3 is TGTGCCAGCAGCCAACGGGCAGATGAAGCTTTCTTT. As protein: CASSQRADEAFF.

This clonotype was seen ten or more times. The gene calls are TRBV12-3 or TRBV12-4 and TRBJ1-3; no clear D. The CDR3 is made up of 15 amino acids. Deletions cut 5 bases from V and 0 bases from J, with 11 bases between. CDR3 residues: CASSQTARSGNTIYF. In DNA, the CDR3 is TGTGCCAGCAGTCAGACGGCACGCTCTGGAAACACCATATATTTT.

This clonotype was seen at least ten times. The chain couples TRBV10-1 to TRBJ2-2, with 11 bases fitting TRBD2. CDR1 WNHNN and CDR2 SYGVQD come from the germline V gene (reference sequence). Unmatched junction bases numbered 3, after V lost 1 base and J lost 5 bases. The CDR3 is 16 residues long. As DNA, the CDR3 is TGCGCCAGCAGTGAGTTTTCTAGCGGGAGGACCGGGGAGCTGTTTTTT. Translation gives CASSEFSSGRTGELFF.

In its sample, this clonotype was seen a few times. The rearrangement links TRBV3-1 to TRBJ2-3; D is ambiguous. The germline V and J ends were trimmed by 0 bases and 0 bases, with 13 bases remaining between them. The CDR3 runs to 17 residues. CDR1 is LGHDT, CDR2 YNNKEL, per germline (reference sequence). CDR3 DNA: TGTGCCAGCAGCCAAGAAACCCGCCCAACTAGCACAGATACGCAGTATTTT. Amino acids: CASSQETRPTSTDTQYF.

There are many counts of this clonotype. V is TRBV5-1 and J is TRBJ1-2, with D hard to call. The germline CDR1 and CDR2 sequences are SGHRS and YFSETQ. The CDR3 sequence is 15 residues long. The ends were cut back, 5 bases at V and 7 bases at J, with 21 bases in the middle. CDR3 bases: TGCGCCAGCAGTCTACCCAACCTCAATCCAAGTGGCTACACCTTC. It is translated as CASSLPNLNPSGYTF.

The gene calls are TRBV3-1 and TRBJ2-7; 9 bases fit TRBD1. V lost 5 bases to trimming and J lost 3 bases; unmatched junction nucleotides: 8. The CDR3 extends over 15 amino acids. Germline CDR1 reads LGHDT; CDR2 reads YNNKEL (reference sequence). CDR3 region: CASSFPGQGLYEQYF. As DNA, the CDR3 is TGTGCCAGCAGCTTCCCGGGACAGGGCCTCTACGAGCAGTACTTC.

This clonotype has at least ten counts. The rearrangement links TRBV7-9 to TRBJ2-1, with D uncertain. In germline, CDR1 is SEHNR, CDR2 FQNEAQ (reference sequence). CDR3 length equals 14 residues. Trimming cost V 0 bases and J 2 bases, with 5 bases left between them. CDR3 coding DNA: TGTGCCAGCAGCTTAGCTTTTCCCTACAATGAGCAGTTCTTC. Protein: CASSLAFPYNEQFF.

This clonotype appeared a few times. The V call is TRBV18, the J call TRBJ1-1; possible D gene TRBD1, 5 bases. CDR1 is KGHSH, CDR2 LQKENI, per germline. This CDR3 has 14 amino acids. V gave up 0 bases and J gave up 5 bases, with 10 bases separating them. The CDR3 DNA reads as TGTGCCAGCTCACCACCGGGGCCCGGAACTGAAGCTTTCTTT. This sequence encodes CASSPPGPGTEAFF.

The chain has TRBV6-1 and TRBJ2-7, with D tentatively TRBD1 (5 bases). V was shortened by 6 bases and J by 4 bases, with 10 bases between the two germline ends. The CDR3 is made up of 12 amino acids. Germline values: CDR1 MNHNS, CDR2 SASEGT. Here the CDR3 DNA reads TGTGCCAGCAGCCCGGACATTTACGAGCAGTACTTC. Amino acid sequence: CASSPDIYEQYF.

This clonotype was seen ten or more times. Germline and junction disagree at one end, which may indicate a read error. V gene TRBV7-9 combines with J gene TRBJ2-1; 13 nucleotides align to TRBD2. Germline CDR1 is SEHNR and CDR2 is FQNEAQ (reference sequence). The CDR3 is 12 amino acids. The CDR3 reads CASRQGLAGHRF. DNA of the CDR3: TGTGCCAGCAGACAGGGACTAGCGGGACACCGCTTC. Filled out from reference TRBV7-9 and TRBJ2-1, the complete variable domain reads DTGVSQNPRHKITKRGQNVTFRCDPISEHNRLYWYRQTLGQGPEFLTYFQNEAQLEKSRLLSDRFSAERPKGSFSTLEIQRTEQGDSAMYLCASRQGLAGHRFGPGTRLTVL.

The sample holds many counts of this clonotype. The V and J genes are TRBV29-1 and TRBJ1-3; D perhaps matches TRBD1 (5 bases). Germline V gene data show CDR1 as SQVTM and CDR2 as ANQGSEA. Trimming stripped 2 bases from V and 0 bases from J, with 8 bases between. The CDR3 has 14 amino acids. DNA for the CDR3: TGCAGCGTTGAATTAGGGGCCTCTGGAAACACCATATATTTT. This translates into CSVELGASGNTIYF.

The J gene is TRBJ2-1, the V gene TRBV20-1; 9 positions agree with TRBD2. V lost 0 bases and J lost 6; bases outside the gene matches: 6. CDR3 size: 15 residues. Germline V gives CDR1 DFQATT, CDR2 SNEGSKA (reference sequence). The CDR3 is CSARDNSGRINEQFF. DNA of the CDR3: TGCAGTGCTAGAGATAACAGCGGGAGGATCAATGAGCAGTTCTTC.

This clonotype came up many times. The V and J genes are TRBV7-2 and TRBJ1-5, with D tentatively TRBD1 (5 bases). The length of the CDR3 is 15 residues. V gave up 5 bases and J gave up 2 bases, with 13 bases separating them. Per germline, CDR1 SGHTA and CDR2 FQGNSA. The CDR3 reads CASSPRGRGNQPQHF. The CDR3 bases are TGTGCCAGCAGCCCAAGGGGCAGGGGCAATCAGCCCCAGCATTTT.

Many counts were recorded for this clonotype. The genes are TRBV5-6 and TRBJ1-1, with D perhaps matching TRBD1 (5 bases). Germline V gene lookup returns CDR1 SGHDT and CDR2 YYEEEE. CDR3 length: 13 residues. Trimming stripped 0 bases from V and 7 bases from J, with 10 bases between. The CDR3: CASSLGERGEAFF. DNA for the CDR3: TGTGCCAGCAGCTTGGGGGAGAGGGGTGAAGCTTTCTTT. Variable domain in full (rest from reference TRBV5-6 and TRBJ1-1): DAGVTQSPTHLIKTRGQQVTLRCSPKSGHDTVSWYQQALGQGPQFIFQYYEEEERQRGNFPDRFSGHQFPNYSSELNVNALLLGDSALYLCASSLGERGEAFFGQGTRLTVV.

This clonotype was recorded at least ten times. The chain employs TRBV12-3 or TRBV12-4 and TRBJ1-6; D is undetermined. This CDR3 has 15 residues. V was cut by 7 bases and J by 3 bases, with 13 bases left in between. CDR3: CASNEGNLYNSPLHF. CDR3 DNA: TGTGCCAGCAACGAGGGAAACCTCTATAATTCACCCCTCCACTTT.

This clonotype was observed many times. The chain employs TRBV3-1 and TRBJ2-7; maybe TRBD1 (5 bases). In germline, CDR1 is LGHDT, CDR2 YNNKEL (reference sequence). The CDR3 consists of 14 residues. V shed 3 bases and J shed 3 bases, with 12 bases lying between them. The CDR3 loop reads CASSQTDNYYEQYV. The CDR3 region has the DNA TGTGCCAGCAGCCAGACGGACAATTACTACGAGCAGTACGTC.

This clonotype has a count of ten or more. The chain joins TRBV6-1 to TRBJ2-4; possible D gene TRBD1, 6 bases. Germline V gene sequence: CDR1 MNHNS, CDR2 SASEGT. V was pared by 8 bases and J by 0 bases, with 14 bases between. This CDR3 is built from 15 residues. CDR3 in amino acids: CASSRDIQAKNIQYF. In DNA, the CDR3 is TGTGCCAGCTCCCGGGACATTCAAGCCAAAAACATTCAGTACTTC.

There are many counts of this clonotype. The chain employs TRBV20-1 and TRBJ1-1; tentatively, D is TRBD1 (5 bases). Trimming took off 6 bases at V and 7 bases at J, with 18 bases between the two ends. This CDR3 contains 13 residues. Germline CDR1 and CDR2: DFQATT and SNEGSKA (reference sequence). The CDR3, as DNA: TGCAGTGCCAGTCGGGGGGTTCAAGTTGAAGCTTTCTTT. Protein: CSASRGVQVEAFF.

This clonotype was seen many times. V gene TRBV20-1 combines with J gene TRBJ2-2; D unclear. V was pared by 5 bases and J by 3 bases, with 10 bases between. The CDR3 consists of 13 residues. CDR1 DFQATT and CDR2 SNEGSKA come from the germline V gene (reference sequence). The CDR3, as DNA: TGCAGTGCTCCCAGATGGGACACCGGGGAGCTGTTTTTT. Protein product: CSAPRWDTGELFF.

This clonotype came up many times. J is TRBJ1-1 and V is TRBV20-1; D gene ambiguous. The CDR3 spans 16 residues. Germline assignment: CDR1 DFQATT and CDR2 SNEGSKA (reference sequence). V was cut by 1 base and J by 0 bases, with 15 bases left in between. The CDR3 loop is CSARGREGWMNTEAFF. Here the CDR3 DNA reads TGCAGTGCTAGAGGGCGGGAAGGCTGGATGAACACTGAAGCTTTCTTT.

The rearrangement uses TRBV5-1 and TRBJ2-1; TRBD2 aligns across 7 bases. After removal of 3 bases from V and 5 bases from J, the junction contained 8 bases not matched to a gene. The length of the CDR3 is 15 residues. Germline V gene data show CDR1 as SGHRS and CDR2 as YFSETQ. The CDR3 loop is CASSWPSGTNNEQFF. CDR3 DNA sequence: TGCGCCAGCAGCTGGCCGAGCGGGACGAACAATGAGCAGTTCTTC.

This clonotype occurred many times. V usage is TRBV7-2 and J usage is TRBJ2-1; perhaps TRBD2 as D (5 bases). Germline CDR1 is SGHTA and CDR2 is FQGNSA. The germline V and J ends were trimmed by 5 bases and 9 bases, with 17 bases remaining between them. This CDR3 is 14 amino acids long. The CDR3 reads CASSLRGFVGEQFF. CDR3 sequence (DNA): TGTGCCAGCAGCCTAAGAGGGTTTGTGGGTGAGCAGTTCTTC. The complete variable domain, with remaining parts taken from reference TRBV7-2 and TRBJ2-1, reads GAGVSQSPSNKVTEKGKDVELRCDPISGHTALYWYRQSLGQGLEFLIYFQGNSAPDKSGLPSDRFSAERTGGSVSTLTIQRTQQEDSAVYLCASSLRGFVGEQFFGPGTRLTVL.

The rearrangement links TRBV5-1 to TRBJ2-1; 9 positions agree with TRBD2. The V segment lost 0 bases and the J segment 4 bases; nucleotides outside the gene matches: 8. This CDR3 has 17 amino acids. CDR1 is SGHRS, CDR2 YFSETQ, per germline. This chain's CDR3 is CASSLGLAGAIYNEQFF. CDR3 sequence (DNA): TGCGCCAGCAGCTTGGGTTTAGCGGGGGCGATTTACAATGAGCAGTTCTTC.

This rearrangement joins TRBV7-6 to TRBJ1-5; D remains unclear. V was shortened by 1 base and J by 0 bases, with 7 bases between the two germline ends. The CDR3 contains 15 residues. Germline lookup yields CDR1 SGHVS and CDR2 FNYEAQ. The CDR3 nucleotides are TGTGCCAGCAGCTTAGTTGAGCATAGCAATCAGCCCCAGCATTTT. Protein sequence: CASSLVEHSNQPQHF.

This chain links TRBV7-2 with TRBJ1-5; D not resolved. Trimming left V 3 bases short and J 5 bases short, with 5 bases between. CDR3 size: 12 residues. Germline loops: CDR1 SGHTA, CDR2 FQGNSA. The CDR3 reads CASSFKDQPQHF. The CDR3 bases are TGTGCCAGCAGCTTTAAGGATCAGCCCCAGCATTTT.